One and the same sample provided the 16 T cell receptor beta chains below, sequenced in a study of T cell repertoires in cytomegalovirus infection. No antigen is known for these receptors. Via MiXCR, TCRdb re-called the reads, giving one row per CDR3 protein. The sample yields around 750,000 distinct CDR3 sequences, over 25% seen once. Material: cultured CD8+ T cells from PBMCs, obtained from culture after CMV antigen stimulation. Receptors originate from a human donor in good health (CMV status not recorded). Some clones in this sample may be carry-over from other donors' samples.

About this clonotype: One junction end disagrees with the germline gene, perhaps due to a read error. The V and J genes are TRBV4-3 and TRBJ2-1, with D perhaps matching TRBD1 or TRBD2 (5 bases each). The CDR3 spans 17 residues. The germline V gene has CDR1 LGHNA and CDR2 YSLEER. The chain's CDR3 is CASCQGTWGSSYNEQFF. CDR3 nucleotide sequence: TGCGCCAGCTGCCAAGGGACGTGGGGTAGCTCCTACAATGAGCAGTTCTTC.

The V gene is TRBV7-4, the J gene TRBJ1-2, with TRBD1 identical over 10 bases. V lost 5 bases to trimming and J lost 3 bases; unmatched junction nucleotides: 6. CDR1 and CDR2 (germline): SGHVT, SQSDAQ. CDR3 length: 15 amino acids. The CDR3 DNA sequence: TGTGCCAGCAGCATCGACAGGGGGCTTTACTATGGCTACACCTTC. This translates into CASSIDRGLYYGYTF.

This clonotype came up a few times. The chain has TRBV7-6 and TRBJ1-3; no firm D call. In germline, CDR1 is SGHVS, CDR2 FNYEAQ. Trimming took 5 bases from V and 5 from J, leaving 13 bases between them. This CDR3 comprises 14 residues. The CDR3 coding sequence is TGTGCCAGCAGCCCACGGGAAAGGAGAAACACCATATATTTT. This gives the protein CASSPRERRNTIYF.

The chain uses TRBV14 and TRBJ2-1; maybe TRBD1 (6 bases). This CDR3 is built from 20 residues. Germline lookup yields CDR1 SGHDN and CDR2 FVKESK. V lost 0 bases and J 0 bases, leaving 21 bases between the germline ends. This CDR3 reads CASSQDRLSGETLSYNEQFF. As DNA, the CDR3 is TGTGCCAGCAGCCAAGATCGGCTTTCAGGGGAGACACTCTCCTACAATGAGCAGTTCTTC. Combining the CDR3 with reference TRBV14 and TRBJ2-1 gives the whole variable domain EAGVTQFPSHSVIEKGQTVTLRCDPISGHDNLYWYRRVMGKEIKFLLHFVKESKQDESGMPNNRFLAERTGGTYSTLKVQPAELEDSGVYFCASSQDRLSGETLSYNEQFFGPGTRLTVL.

The CDR3 sequence: CASSFRRLATNEKLFF. The CDR3 bases are TGTGCCAGCAGCTTCCGGCGGCTCGCAACTAATGAAAAACTGTTTTTT. This rearrangement joins TRBV13 to TRBJ1-4; D not certain. The V gene lost 3 bases and the J gene lost 0 bases, with 11 bases spanning the gap. Looked up from germline, CDR1 is PRHDT and CDR2 is FYEKMQ (reference sequence). The CDR3 runs to 16 residues.

This clonotype appeared a few times. V is TRBV7-9 and J is TRBJ1-2; no clear D gene. Trimming removed 8 bases at V and 3 bases at J, with 19 bases between. The CDR3 sequence is 15 residues long. Germline V gene data show CDR1 as SEHNR and CDR2 as FQNEAQ (reference sequence). CDR3 sequence reads: CASPKAPGPYYGYTF. CDR3 DNA sequence: TGTGCCAGCCCGAAGGCCCCTGGTCCGTACTATGGCTACACCTTC. The variable domain in full, with the rest retrieved from reference TRBV7-9 and TRBJ1-2, is DTGVSQNPRHKITKRGQNVTFRCDPISEHNRLYWYRQTLGQGPEFLTYFQNEAQLEKSRLLSDRFSAERPKGSFSTLEIQRTEQGDSAMYLCASPKAPGPYYGYTFGSGTRLTVV.

The chain combines TRBV5-6 with TRBJ1-2; TRBD1 matches 9 bases. The germline V gene has CDR1 SGHDT and CDR2 YYEEEE. The CDR3 length is 15 residues. V was pared by 4 bases and J by 5 bases, with 9 bases of the junction left unmatched. The CDR3: CASSHGTGSLYGYTF. Here the CDR3 DNA reads TGTGCCAGCAGCCACGGGACAGGGAGTTTGTATGGCTACACCTTC. Filled out from reference TRBV5-6 and TRBJ1-2, the complete variable domain reads DAGVTQSPTHLIKTRGQQVTLRCSPKSGHDTVSWYQQALGQGPQFIFQYYEEEERQRGNFPDRFSGHQFPNYSSELNVNALLLGDSALYLCASSHGTGSLYGYTFGSGTRLTVV.

V usage is TRBV12-3 or TRBV12-4 and J usage is TRBJ2-5; possible D gene TRBD1, 7 bases. The ends were cut back, 5 bases at V and 5 bases at J, with 15 bases in the middle. The CDR3 spans 14 residues. The CDR3, as DNA: TGTGCCAGCAGTCCCCTGACAGGGAGGGAGACCCAGTACTTC. Translation: CASSPLTGRETQYF.

In this sample, this clonotype turned up a few times. The V gene is TRBV5-6, the J gene TRBJ2-3; no firm D call. Per germline, CDR1 SGHDT and CDR2 YYEEEE. The CDR3 runs to 14 residues. V was shortened by 6 bases and J by 1 base, with 12 bases between the two germline ends. The chain's CDR3 is CASTEGLGTDTQYF. In nucleotides, the CDR3 is TGTGCCAGCACTGAAGGGCTTGGCACAGATACGCAGTATTTT.

This clonotype was counted many times. The V and J genes are TRBV7-6 and TRBJ2-7, with 7 positions matching TRBD1. CDR1 and CDR2 from the germline V gene are SGHVS and FNYEAQ. V gave up 4 bases and J gave up 3 bases; unmatched junction bases: 6. The CDR3 sequence is 14 residues long. Written as DNA, the CDR3 is TGTGCCAGCAGCTCGGACAGGTTTATCTACGAGCAGTACTTC. It translates to CASSSDRFIYEQYF.

V gene TRBV4-1 combines with J gene TRBJ2-7; no clear D. V was pared by 1 base and J by 6 bases, with 16 bases between. In germline, CDR1 is MGHRA, CDR2 YSYEKL. The CDR3 has 15 amino acids. The CDR3 loop reads CASSQVNRRLGEQYF. The DNA for the CDR3 is TGCGCCAGCAGCCAAGTTAACAGACGCTTGGGCGAGCAGTACTTC.

This chain joins TRBV15 and TRBJ1-1, with 7 bases matching TRBD1. The CDR3 has 15 amino acids. Germline trimming cut 5 bases from V and 2 bases from J; bases unmatched to any gene: 8. CDR1 LNHNV and CDR2 YYDKDF come from the germline V gene (reference sequence). CDR3 DNA sequence: TGTGCCACCAGCGCCAGCACAGGGGTTAACACTGAAGCTTTCTTT. Its protein is CATSASTGVNTEAFF.

This clonotype was seen a handful of times. V usage is TRBV4-1 and J usage is TRBJ2-1; no definite D call. V was clipped by 4 bases and J by 4 bases, with 11 bases between them. Germline CDR1 is MGHRA and CDR2 is YSYEKL. The length of the CDR3 is 14 residues. Here the CDR3 reads CASSLNVGYNEQFF. CDR3 sequence (DNA): TGCGCCAGCAGCCTTAACGTAGGGTACAATGAGCAGTTCTTC.

With regard to this clonotype: A read error may produce the germline difference seen at one junction end. CDR3 loop: CANSPQQSSYNSPLHF. The DNA for the CDR3 is TGTGCCAACAGTCCGCAACAGAGCTCCTATAATTCACCCCTCCACTTT. The rearrangement joins TRBV27 to TRBJ1-6; no clear D gene. From germline, CDR1 is MNHEY and CDR2 SMNVEV (reference sequence). The CDR3 has 16 residues.

This clonotype was recorded a few times. The chain is built from TRBV6-6 and TRBJ2-7; 7 nucleotides align to TRBD2. From germline, CDR1 is MNHNY and CDR2 SVGAGI (reference sequence). The junction had 8 bases not matched to a gene; V was cut back by 6 bases and J by 0 bases. The CDR3 runs 15 residues. The CDR3 protein is CASSHMGGSSYEQYF. As DNA, the CDR3 is TGTGCCAGCAGCCATATGGGGGGGAGCTCCTACGAGCAGTACTTC.

This clonotype has just a few counts. The CDR3 sequence is CASRYTITRSTDTQYF. Here the CDR3 DNA reads TGTGCCAGCAGATATACGATAACTAGGAGCACAGATACGCAGTATTTT. The V and J genes are TRBV6-6 and TRBJ2-3; TRBD2 is a possible D gene (5 bases). Germline V gene lookup returns CDR1 MNHNY and CDR2 SVGAGI (reference sequence). V was pared by 6 bases and J by 0 bases, with 16 bases between. This CDR3 has 16 amino acids.